The 3 T cell receptor beta chains listed next were all sequenced from one sample in a study of vaccination and CD4 T cells after COVID-19. No antigen is known for these receptors. The assay that was used to sequence DNA from cultured CD4+ T cells was the Oncomine TCR Beta short-read assay. TCRdb re-derived calls from the PCR reads in MiXCR, one entry per CDR3 protein. The sample includes a few thousand distinct CDR3 sequences, roughly two thirds seen only once; the top ten take around 35%. Described treatment: 10-day PBMC culture with coronavirus spike peptide pools or control peptides (ViraFEST assay). The unexposed donor's CD4+ T cells were collected before the COVID-19 pandemic (2011-2018). The sample was CD4+ T cells from blood, cultured in vitro. The receptor set was obtained from a human donor in good health.

This chain links TRBV7-2 with TRBJ2-1, with 12 bases matching TRBD2. In germline, CDR1 is SGHTA, CDR2 FQGNSA. Trimming at V came to 4 bases and at J to 6 bases, leaving 13 bases not matched to a gene. The CDR3 extends over 18 amino acids. CDR3 sequence: CASSSPLAGGPRGNEQFF. In DNA, the CDR3 is TGTGCCAGCAGCTCACCCCTAGCGGGAGGGCCTCGTGGCAATGAGCAGTTCTTC.

The chain recombines TRBV11-2 with TRBJ1-6; TRBD1 matches at 7 bases. CDR1 SGHAT and CDR2 FQNNGV come from the germline V gene. This CDR3 has 17 residues. V lost 0 bases, J lost 7 bases, and 9 bases stayed unmatched. The CDR3 protein is CASSLDLVGGRNSPLHF. The CDR3 coding sequence is TGTGCCAGCAGCTTAGATCTTGTAGGGGGCAGGAATTCACCCCTCCACTTT.

V and J are TRBV12-3 or TRBV12-4 and TRBJ2-7; D possibly matches TRBD1 or TRBD2 (5 bases each). This CDR3 comprises 14 residues. V gave up 8 bases and J gave up 2 bases, with 16 bases separating them. The DNA for the CDR3 is TGTGCCAGCTCTAACACGGGGCGGGCCTACGAGCAGTACTTC. Translation gives CASSNTGRAYEQYF.